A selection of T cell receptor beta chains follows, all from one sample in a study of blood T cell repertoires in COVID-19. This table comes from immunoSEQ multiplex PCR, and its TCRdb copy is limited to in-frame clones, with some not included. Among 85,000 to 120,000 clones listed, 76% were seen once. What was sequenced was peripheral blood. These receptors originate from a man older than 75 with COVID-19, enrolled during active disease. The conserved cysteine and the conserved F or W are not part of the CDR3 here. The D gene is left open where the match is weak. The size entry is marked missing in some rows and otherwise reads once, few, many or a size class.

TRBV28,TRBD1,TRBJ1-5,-,ASSTSTGGEQPQH
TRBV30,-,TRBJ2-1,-,AWDPLRGRQF
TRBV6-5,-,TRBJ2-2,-,ASSPSNTGELF
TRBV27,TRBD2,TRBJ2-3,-,ASSFGLAGTPTDTQY
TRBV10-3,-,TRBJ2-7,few,AIRDFYEQY
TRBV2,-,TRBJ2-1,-,ASSDRGYNEQF
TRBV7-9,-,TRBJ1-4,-,ASSGSGQENEKLF
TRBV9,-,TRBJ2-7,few,ASSVEGDSYEQY
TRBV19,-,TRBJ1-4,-,ASRPGTNEKLF
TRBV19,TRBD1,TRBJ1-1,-,ATNPGQGRSGAEAF
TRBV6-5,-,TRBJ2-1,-,ASRKGTGALEQF
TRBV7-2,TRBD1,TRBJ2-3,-,ASSSGTVHTDTQY
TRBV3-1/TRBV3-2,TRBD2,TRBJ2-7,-,ASSRREGYEQY
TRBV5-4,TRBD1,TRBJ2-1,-,ASRGQVNNEQF
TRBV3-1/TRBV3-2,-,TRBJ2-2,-,ASSQGLANTGELF
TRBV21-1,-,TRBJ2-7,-,ASSKCRRQELQEQY
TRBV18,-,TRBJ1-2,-,ASSPQQGLTNYGYT
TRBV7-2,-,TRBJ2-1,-,ASSLRLGGVEQF
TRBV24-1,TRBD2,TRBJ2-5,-,ATSEQAGVNQY
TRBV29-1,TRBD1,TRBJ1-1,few,SARDRVNTEAF
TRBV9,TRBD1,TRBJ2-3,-,ASSSWTGGGDTQY
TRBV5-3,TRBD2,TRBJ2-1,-,ARSLSRTSGSRYNEQF
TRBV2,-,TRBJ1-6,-,ASSVGSSYNSPLH
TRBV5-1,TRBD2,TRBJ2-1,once,ASSLGLAGNEQF
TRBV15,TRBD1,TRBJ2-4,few,ATSRDGTGSGIQY
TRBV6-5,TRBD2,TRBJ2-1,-,ASRGLFQVGQF
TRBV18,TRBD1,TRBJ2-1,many,ASSLIQGSSSYNEQF
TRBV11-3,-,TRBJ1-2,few,ASRFERDRLTYGYT
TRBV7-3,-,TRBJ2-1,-,ASSLGQKRF
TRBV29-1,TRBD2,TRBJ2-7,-,SFPETSGTLRYEQY
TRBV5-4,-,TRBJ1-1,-,ASSLRRGKLNTEAF
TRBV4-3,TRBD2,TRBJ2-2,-,ASSQGRGREGFGELF
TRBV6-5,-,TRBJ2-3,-,ASSPWATQY
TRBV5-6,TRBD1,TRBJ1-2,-,ASSPIPGQGLYGYT
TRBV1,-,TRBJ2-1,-,TSSHIPPSGSSEVGYNEQF
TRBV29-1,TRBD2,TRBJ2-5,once,SVVRTSGGPETQY
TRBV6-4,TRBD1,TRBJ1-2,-,ASSDSTGGLGYGYT
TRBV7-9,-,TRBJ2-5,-,ASTDGGNRETQY
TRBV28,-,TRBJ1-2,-,ASSSTVYGYT
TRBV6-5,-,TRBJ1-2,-,ASSYSIPAARGYT
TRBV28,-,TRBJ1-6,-,ASSRHWTDLNSPLH
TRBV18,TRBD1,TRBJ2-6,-,ASSPQGAGGANVLT
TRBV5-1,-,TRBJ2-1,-,ASSLGLRIYNEQF
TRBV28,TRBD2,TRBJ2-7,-,ASSFVAGGSYEQY
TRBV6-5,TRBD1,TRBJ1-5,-,ASRQHRGLNQPQH
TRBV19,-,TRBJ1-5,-,ASIGGGNQPQH